This T cell receptor (beta chain) was captured by sequencing in a study of T-cell reconstitution after alpha-beta-depleted transplantation in children. Study-level results: Where some patients showed high TCRbeta diversity at day 60, it came from recipient T cells and thymic progenitors that had survived. Once a year had passed after transplant, T-cell counts and diversity came mostly from newly produced T cells.

Unique molecular identifiers were used in preparing the TCRbeta library. TCRdb itself ran the PCR reads through MiXCR, one entry per CDR3 protein. The sample holds 450,000 to 600,000 distinct CDR3 sequences; 10% to 15% are singletons and the top ten take roughly 2.3%. This clonotype was counted ten times or more. Antigen unknown. Trimming cost V 0 bases and J 1 base, with 14 bases left between them. CDR1 LGHNA and CDR2 YSLEER come from the germline V gene. This CDR3 is built from 17 residues. The V call is TRBV4-3, the J call TRBJ2-3, with a tentative D call TRBD2 (5 bases). The sample was PBMCs, mostly from graft donor cells, taken 360 days after TCRalphabeta/CD19-depleted stem cell transplant. The TCR originated in a male patient younger than 18 who had a stem cell transplant for acute myeloid leukemia, so the T cells may come from the graft donor. The CDR3, as DNA: TGCGCCAGCAGCCAAGATGTCACGGGGTTCGGCACAGATACGCAGTATTTT. Amino acid sequence: CASSQDVTGFGTDTQYF.